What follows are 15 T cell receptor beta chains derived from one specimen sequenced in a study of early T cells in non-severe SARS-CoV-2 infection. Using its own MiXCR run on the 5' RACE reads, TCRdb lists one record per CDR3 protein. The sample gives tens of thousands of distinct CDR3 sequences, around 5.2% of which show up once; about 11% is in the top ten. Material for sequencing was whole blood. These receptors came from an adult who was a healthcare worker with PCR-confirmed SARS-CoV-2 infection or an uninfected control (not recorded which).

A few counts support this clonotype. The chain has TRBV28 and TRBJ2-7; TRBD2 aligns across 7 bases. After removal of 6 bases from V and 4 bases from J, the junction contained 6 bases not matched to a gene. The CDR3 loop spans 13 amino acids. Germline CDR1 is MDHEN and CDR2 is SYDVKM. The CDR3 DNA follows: TGTGCCAGCAGGGACGGGACTACATACGAGCAGTACTTC. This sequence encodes CASRDGTTYEQYF. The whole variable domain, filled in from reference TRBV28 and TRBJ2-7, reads DVKVTQSSRYLVKRTGEKVFLECVQDMDHENMFWYRQDPGLGLRLIYFSYDVKMKEKGDIPEGYSVSREKKERFSLILESASTNQTSMYLCASRDGTTYEQYFGPGTRLTVT.

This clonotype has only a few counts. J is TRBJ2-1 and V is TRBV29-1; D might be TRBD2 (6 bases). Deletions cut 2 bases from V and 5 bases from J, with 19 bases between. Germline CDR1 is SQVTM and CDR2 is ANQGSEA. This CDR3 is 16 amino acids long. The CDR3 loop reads CSVEIPGSWLDNEQFF. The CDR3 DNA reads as TGCAGCGTTGAAATCCCCGGGAGCTGGCTCGACAATGAGCAGTTCTTC.

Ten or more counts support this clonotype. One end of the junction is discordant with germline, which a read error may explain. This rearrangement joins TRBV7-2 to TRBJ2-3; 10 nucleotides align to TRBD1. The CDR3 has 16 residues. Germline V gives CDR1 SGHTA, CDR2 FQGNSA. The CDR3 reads CASSSLTGGGTDTHYF. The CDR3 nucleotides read TGTGCCAGCAGCTCCCTGACAGGGGGCGGCACAGATACGCATTATTTT.

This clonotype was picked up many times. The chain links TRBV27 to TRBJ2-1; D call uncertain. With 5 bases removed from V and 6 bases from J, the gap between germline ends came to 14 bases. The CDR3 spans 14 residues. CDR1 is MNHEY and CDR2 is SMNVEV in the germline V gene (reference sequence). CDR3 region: CASSEGYSGNEQFF. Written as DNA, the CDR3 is TGTGCCAGCAGTGAAGGCTATTCGGGCAATGAGCAGTTCTTC.

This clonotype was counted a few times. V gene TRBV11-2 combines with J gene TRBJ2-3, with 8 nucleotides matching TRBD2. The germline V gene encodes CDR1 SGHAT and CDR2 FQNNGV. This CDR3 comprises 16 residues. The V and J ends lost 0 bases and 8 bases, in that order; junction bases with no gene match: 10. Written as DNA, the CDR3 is TGTGCCAGCAGCTTAGACTTCGCGGGAGGAGGGGGTACGCAGTATTTT. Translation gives CASSLDFAGGGGTQYF.

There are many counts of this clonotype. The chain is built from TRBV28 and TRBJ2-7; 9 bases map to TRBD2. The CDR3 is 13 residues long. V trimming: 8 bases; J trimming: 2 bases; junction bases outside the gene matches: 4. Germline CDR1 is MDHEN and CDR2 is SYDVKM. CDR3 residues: CASGGLAAYEQYF. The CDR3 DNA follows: TGTGCCAGCGGGGGACTAGCAGCCTACGAGCAGTACTTC.

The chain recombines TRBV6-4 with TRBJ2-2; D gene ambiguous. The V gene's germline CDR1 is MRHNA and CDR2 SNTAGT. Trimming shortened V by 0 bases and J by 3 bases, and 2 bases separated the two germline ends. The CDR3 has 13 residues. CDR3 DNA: TGTGCCAGCAGTGACTCGGACACCGGGGAGCTGTTTTTT. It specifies CASSDSDTGELFF.

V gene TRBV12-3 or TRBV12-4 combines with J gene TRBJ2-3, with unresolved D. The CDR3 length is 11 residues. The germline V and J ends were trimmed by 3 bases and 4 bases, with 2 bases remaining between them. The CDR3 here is CASSLSDTQYF. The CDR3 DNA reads TGTGCCAGCAGTTTGTCAGATACGCAGTATTTT.

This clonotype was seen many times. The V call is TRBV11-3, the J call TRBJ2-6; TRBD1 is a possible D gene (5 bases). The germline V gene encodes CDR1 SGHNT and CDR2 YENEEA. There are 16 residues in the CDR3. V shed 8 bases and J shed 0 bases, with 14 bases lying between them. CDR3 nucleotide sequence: TGTGCCAGCGGGGCGAGAAGCCCCTCTGGGGCCAACGTCCTGACTTTC. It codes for CASGARSPSGANVLTF.

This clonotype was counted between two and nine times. CDR3 loop: CASSVEALAGETQYF. The CDR3 DNA reads as TGTGCCAGCAGCGTAGAAGCGCTAGCTGGGGAGACCCAGTACTTC. The chain employs TRBV9 and TRBJ2-5; possible D gene TRBD2, 5 bases. The V gene lost 0 bases and the J gene lost 5 bases, with 14 bases spanning the gap. Germline CDR1 reads SGDLS; CDR2 reads YYNGEE. The CDR3 totals 15 residues.

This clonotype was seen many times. The CDR3 is CASSLDWLAGDYEQYV. DNA of the CDR3: TGTGCCAGCAGCTTAGACTGGCTAGCGGGGGACTACGAGCAGTACGTC. The chain carries TRBV11-2 and TRBJ2-7; TRBD2 matches at 10 bases. The CDR3 loop spans 16 amino acids. Trimming removed 0 bases from V and 3 bases from J; junction bases left unmatched: 5. Looked up from germline, CDR1 is SGHAT and CDR2 is FQNNGV.

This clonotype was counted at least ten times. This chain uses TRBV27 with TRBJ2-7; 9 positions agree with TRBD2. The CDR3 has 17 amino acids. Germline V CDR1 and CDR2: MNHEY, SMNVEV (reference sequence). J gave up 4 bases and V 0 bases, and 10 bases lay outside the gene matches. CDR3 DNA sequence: TGTGCCAGCAGTTTATCCCCAAGGCTAGCGGGAAGATACGAGCAGTACTTC. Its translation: CASSLSPRLAGRYEQYF.

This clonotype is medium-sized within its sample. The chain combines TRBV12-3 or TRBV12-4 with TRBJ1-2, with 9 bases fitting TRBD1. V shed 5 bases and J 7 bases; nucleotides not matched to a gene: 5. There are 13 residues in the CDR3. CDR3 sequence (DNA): TGTGCCAGCAGTACAGGGGGCGTCTTTGGCTACACCTTC. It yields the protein CASSTGGVFGYTF.

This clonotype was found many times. The CDR3 bases are TGTGCCAGCAGTTCCCTAGGGTCACCCCTCCACTTT. Encoded protein: CASSSLGSPLHF. V gene TRBV27 combines with J gene TRBJ1-6; no reliable D call. Per germline, CDR1 MNHEY and CDR2 SMNVEV (reference sequence). This CDR3 contains 12 residues. Deletions cut 4 bases from V and 10 bases from J, with 8 bases between.

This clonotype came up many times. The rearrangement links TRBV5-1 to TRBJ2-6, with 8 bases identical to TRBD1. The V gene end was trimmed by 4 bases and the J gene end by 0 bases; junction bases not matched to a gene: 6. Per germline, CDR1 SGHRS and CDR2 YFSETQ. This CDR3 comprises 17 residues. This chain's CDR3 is CASSPGQASSGANVLTF. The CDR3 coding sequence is TGCGCCAGCAGCCCGGGACAGGCGAGCTCTGGGGCCAACGTCCTGACTTTC. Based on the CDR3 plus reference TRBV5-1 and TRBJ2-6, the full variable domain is KAGVTQTPRYLIKTRGQQVTLSCSPISGHRSVSWYQQTPGQGLQFLFEYFSETQRNKGNFPGRFSGRQFSNSRSEMNVSTLELGDSALYLCASSPGQASSGANVLTFGAGSRLTVL.